Described below is a single T cell receptor beta chain sequence and its context. The data were obtained in a study of T cell repertoires in cytomegalovirus infection. TCRdb reanalysed the reads using MiXCR and keeps one entry per CDR3 protein. The data show some 400,000 distinct CDR3 sequences, 31% seen once. The germline V gene has CDR1 SGHAT and CDR2 FQNNGV. The V end was cut by 5 bases, the J end by 3 bases, with 14 bases between. The CDR3 spans 15 residues. Sequencing was done on a sample of PBMCs. The sequence derives from a human donor in good health (CMV status not recorded). Some clones in this sample may be carry-over from other donors' samples. The chain uses TRBV11-2 and TRBJ1-5; D is possibly TRBD1 (6 bases). CDR3: CASSPTGNPNQPQHF. The CDR3 region has the DNA TGTGCCAGCAGCCCTACAGGGAACCCCAATCAGCCCCAGCATTTT.